These 9 T cell receptor beta chains were all obtained from the same sample, sequenced in a study of cytomegalovirus exposure and HLA in healthy donors. PCR involved 60 Vbeta and 13 Jbeta primers. Using immunoSEQ multiplex PCR, the repertoire was profiled, and TCRdb retains in-frame clones only, with some absent. The sample includes around 140,000 clones, almost 80% of them seen just once. Sequenced material: PBMCs. The source of these receptors is a female donor in good health and CMV-seronegative.

The chain is built from TRBV5-4 and TRBJ2-7; 7 bases align to TRBD2. V gave up 2 bases and J gave up 5 bases; unmatched junction bases: 7. Germline V gene data show CDR1 as SGHNT and CDR2 as YYREEE (reference sequence). This CDR3 spans 14 amino acids. CDR3: CASSFRLALDEQYF. The CDR3 bases are TGTGCCAGCAGCTTTCGACTAGCCCTCGACGAGCAGTACTTC.

The chain uses TRBV30 and TRBJ2-6; TRBD1 might be the D (6 bases). Germline V gives CDR1 GTSNPN, CDR2 SVGIG (reference sequence). Trimming left V 0 bases short and J 3 bases short, with 15 bases between. This CDR3 has 17 amino acids. CDR3 DNA sequence: TGTGCCTGGAGTGTAAGGGCAGGGGAAGGTGGGGCCAACGTCCTGACTTTC. Its protein product is CAWSVRAGEGGANVLTF.

The CDR3 loop is CASSLDTSGNYEQYF. The CDR3 bases are TGCGCCAGCAGCTTGGACACTAGCGGGAACTACGAGCAGTACTTC. This chain connects TRBV5-1 to TRBJ2-7; 10 bases agree with TRBD2. Losses at the gene ends were 0 bases for V and 3 bases for J; bases not matched to a gene: 3. Germline V gene lookup returns CDR1 SGHRS and CDR2 YFSETQ. This CDR3 is 15 amino acids long.

CDR3 bases: TGCGCCAGCAGCCAAGCCTGGACAGGGGGGAACTATGGCTACACCTTC. Translation gives CASSQAWTGGNYGYTF. This chain links TRBV4-3 with TRBJ1-2, with 10 bases that match TRBD1. The V segment lost 1 base and the J segment 2 bases; nucleotides outside the gene matches: 4. CDR3 size: 16 residues. Per germline, CDR1 LGHNA and CDR2 YSLEER.

The rearrangement joins TRBV7-2 to TRBJ1-1; D is unresolved. V was trimmed by 5 bases and J by 1 base, leaving 11 bases between them. The CDR3 runs to 14 residues. The germline V gene encodes CDR1 SGHTA and CDR2 FQGNSA. The DNA of the CDR3 is TGTGCCAGCAGCGAAGGTTCGGGGAACACTGAAGCTTTCTTT. Residues: CASSEGSGNTEAFF.

The V gene is TRBV5-6, the J gene TRBJ2-7, with 9 bases that match TRBD2. The junction had 3 bases not matched to a gene; V was cut back by 7 bases and J by 1 base. Germline loops: CDR1 SGHDT, CDR2 YYEEEE. The CDR3 sequence is 13 residues long. CDR3 sequence: CASWLAGSYEQYF. The DNA of the CDR3 is TGTGCCAGCTGGCTAGCGGGGTCCTACGAGCAGTACTTC.

This clone was seen just once. The chain links TRBV2 to TRBJ1-4, with TRBD1 identical over 9 bases. Germline trimming cut 3 bases from V and 8 bases from J; bases unmatched to any gene: 4. This CDR3 contains 14 residues. Germline loops: CDR1 SNHLY, CDR2 FYNNEI. The CDR3 nucleotides read TGTGCCAGCAGTGATCACAGGGGGCAAGAAAAACTGTTTTTT. Translation gives CASSDHRGQEKLFF.

This chain links TRBV30 with TRBJ2-7, with 9 bases fitting TRBD1. CDR3 length: 13 amino acids. V trimming: 4 bases; J trimming: 3 bases; junction bases outside the gene matches: 4. Per the germline V gene, CDR1 is GTSNPN and CDR2 is SVGIG (reference sequence). CDR3 region: CAWNRGPRYEQYF. The CDR3 DNA follows: TGTGCCTGGAACAGGGGGCCTCGCTACGAGCAGTACTTC.

V gene TRBV2 combines with J gene TRBJ2-7; 7 bases align to TRBD2. CDR1 SNHLY and CDR2 FYNNEI come from the germline V gene. This CDR3 is 12 amino acids long. V lost 5 bases, J lost 7 bases, and 5 bases stayed unmatched. CDR3 sequence: CASSLGLREQYF. CDR3 sequence (DNA): TGTGCCAGCAGTCTGGGACTAAGGGAGCAGTACTTC.